This TCR beta chain was observed in a study of regulatory T cells in long-lasting Graves disease. Relying on iRepertoire HTBI primers and Arm-PCR of CDR3 regions, the team built TCR beta libraries. In the original workflow: Samples collectively showed 62 TRBV and 14 TRBJ segments. TCRdb itself ran the multiplex PCR reads through MiXCR, one entry per CDR3 protein. The V and J calls follow TCRdb's processing rather than the paper's. The data contain roughly 300,000 distinct CDR3 sequences, roughly 21% of them singletons. The time point is: persistent/refractory GD, antithyroid drugs over 5 years with positive TRAb. From PBMCs, RNA was extracted and then used to make the TCR library. Whole-study results and caveats: Analyses excluded thyroid tissue, covering peripheral blood alone.

In regard to this clonotype: Its antigen is as yet unknown.

This specimen consisted of peripheral blood mononuclear cells (PBMCs), obtained when the disease was refractory, from a patient treated with antithyroid drugs. The sequence came from a female donor with Graves disease.

As DNA, the CDR3 is TGCGCCAGCAGCCCGGATCACGGAGTCTACGAGCAGTACTTC. It codes for CASSPDHGVYEQYF. V usage is TRBV4-3 and J usage is TRBJ2-7; D ambiguous. Trimming took off 4 bases at V and 3 bases at J, with 13 bases between the two ends. The CDR3 contains 14 residues. Germline CDR1 and CDR2: LGHNA and YSLEER.